This entry describes one TCR beta chain. Its antigen is unidentified. The authors' total RNA extraction used unfractionated whole blood. This sample is part of a study of human T cells and chemical hapten exposure. Trimming cost V 1 base and J 2 bases, with 21 bases left between them. This CDR3 contains 18 residues. Germline V gene sequence: CDR1 MNHEY, CDR2 SMNVEV (reference sequence). The study, taken as a whole, reports: High-frequency TCRs, those above 1 in 1000, stayed the same after DPC sensitization.

The library tagged individual cDNA molecules with unique molecular identifiers. Per the study methods: A per-sample median of 95,638 TCRs was observed, with a range of about 23,224 to 700,000. TCRdb passed the 5' RACE reads through MiXCR, listing each CDR3 protein once. TCRdb's processing, not the authors' own work, is the source of the V and J calls. Of 81,000 or so distinct CDR3 sequences detected, about 8% appear once; the ten largest clones hold approximately 2.5%. The TCR originated in a male donor in good health. The V and J genes are TRBV27 and TRBJ2-7; tentatively, D is TRBD2 (6 bases). This chain's CDR3 is CASSLFPPLAGLTYEQYF. The CDR3 bases are TGTGCCAGCAGTTTATTTCCCCCTTTGGCGGGGCTTACCTACGAGCAGTACTTC.